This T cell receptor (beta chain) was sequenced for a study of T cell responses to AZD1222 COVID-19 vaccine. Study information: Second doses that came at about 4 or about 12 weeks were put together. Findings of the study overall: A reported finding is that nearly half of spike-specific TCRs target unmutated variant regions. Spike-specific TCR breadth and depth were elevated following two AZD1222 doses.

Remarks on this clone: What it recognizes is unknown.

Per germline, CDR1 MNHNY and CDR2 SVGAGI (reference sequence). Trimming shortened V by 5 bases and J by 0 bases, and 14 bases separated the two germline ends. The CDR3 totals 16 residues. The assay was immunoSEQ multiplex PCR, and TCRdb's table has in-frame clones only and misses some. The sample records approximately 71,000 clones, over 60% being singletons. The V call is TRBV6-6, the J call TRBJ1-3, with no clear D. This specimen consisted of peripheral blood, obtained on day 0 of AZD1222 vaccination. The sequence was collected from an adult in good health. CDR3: CASSNGPPISGNTIYF. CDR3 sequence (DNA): TGTGCCAGCAGTAACGGACCGCCGATCTCTGGAAACACCATATATTTT.